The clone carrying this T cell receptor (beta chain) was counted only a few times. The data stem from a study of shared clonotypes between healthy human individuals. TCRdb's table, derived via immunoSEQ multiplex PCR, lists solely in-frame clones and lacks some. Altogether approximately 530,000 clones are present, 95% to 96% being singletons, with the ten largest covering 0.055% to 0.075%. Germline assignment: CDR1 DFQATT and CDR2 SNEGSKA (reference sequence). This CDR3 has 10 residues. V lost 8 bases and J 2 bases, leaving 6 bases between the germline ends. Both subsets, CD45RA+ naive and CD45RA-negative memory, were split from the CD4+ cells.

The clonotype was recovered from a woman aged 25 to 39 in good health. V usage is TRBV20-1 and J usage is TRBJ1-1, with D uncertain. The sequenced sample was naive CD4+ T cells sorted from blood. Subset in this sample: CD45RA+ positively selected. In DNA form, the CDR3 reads TGCAGTTCCCCCAACACTGAAGCTTTCTTT. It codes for CSSPNTEAFF.